The 2 T cell receptor beta chains below all came from one sample that was sequenced in a study of identifying expanded T cells in peripheral blood (dated by TCRdb to between 2018 and 2020). Libraries were prepared through the immunoSEQ multiplex PCR assay. The source is immuneACCESS, and TCRdb retained only in-frame sequences with V and J called. Part of the clones is not carried over; for the studies checked, unresolved V genes explain less than half of this, and the remainder is unexplained. This sample is represented by 100,000 or so clones; around nine tenths of them were singletons. Approximately 18% of the sample rests with the top ten. Sequenced: blood. The origin of the receptors is a person aged 18 to 70 in good health.

This clone was detected only a few times. This sequence joins TRBV29-1 and TRBJ2-7; D unclear. Germline V CDR1 and CDR2: SQVTM, ANQGSEA. The V gene lost 4 bases and the J gene lost 0 bases, with 10 bases spanning the gap. The CDR3 runs to 13 residues. The CDR3 spells CSVGRAGSYEQYF. The CDR3 DNA sequence: TGCAGCGTTGGACGCGCCGGCTCCTACGAGCAGTACTTC.

The V gene is TRBV7-9, the J gene TRBJ2-1; D may correspond to TRBD1 or TRBD2 (6 bases each). Germline V CDR1 and CDR2: SEHNR, FQNEAQ (reference sequence). This CDR3 contains 19 residues. The germline V and J ends were trimmed by 0 bases and 0 bases, with 18 bases remaining between them. The CDR3 bases are TGTGCCAGCAGCTTAGCGGGGGGACAAAATTTTAACTCCTACAATGAGCAGTTCTTC. It translates to CASSLAGGQNFNSYNEQFF.